These 13 T cell receptor beta chains share one sample of origin, sequenced in a study of blood T cells in healthy people across ages. Sample-barcoded 5' priming and a J-beta primer mix drove a second PCR of roughly 7 to 11 cycles. TCRdb itself ran the 5' RACE reads through MiXCR, one entry per CDR3 protein. This table has roughly 1,100,000 distinct CDR3 sequences, approximately 25% appearing once. This sample also belongs to another study, concerning T cells of mothers and their children.

Sequenced: blood. The receptors originated from a girl aged 2-10 years in good health.

This clonotype was found a few times. This chain links TRBV7-9 with TRBJ2-7, with no clear D. The CDR3 spans 13 residues. Germline CDR1 and CDR2: SEHNR and FQNEAQ (reference sequence). The V end was cut by 4 bases, the J end by 3 bases, with 10 bases between. The CDR3 bases are TGTGCCAGCAGCTCCCACAACTTCTACGAGCAGTACTTC. It encodes CASSSHNFYEQYF.

A few counts support this clonotype. The chain is built from TRBV29-1 and TRBJ2-1, with no clear D. Germline CDR1 SQVTM, CDR2 ANQGSEA. This CDR3 comprises 15 residues. Trimming took 4 bases from V and 0 from J, leaving 13 bases between them. CDR3 protein: CSVASLHSSYNEQFF. The CDR3 nucleotides are TGCAGCGTTGCGTCGCTTCACTCCTCCTACAATGAGCAGTTCTTC.

This chain joins TRBV6-2 or TRBV6-3 and TRBJ1-1; D uncertain. V was trimmed by 4 bases and J by 4 bases, leaving 19 bases between them. Germline-derived CDR1 and CDR2 are MNHEY and SVGEGT. This CDR3 has 16 amino acids. CDR3 sequence: CASSSYWRDLSTEAFF. The CDR3 DNA reads as TGTGCCAGCAGTTCCTACTGGAGGGATTTGAGCACTGAAGCTTTCTTT.

Concerning this clonotype: The germline gene is not matched at one end of the junction; a read error may be the cause. The rearrangement links TRBV12-3 or TRBV12-4 to TRBJ2-3; possibly TRBD2 for D (6 bases). The CDR3 consists of 17 residues. The chain's CDR3 is CASSPLFGSPPTDAQYF. CDR3 DNA: TGTGCCAGCAGTCCCCTGTTCGGGAGCCCTCCAACAGATGCGCAGTATTTT.

This clonotype came up a few times. This chain links TRBV9 with TRBJ2-3, with TRBD2 identical over 8 bases. Germline CDR1 is SGDLS and CDR2 is YYNGEE. There are 17 residues in the CDR3. J lost 2 bases, V lost 4 bases, and 12 bases had no gene match. The CDR3 DNA follows: TGTGCCAGCAGCTTAGATCTGGGCGGGGGGTTCACAGATACGCAGTATTTT. Encoded protein: CASSLDLGGGFTDTQYF.

The rearrangement links TRBV10-2 to TRBJ2-7; D may be TRBD1 (5 bases). There are 14 residues in the CDR3. Deletions cut 4 bases from V and 7 bases from J, with 17 bases between. From germline, CDR1 is WSHSY and CDR2 SAAADI. CDR3 protein: CASSARERTWEQYF. CDR3 sequence (DNA): TGCGCCAGCAGTGCCAGGGAACGAACCTGGGAGCAGTACTTC.

CDR3 in DNA: TGTGCCAGTCAACAGGGCAGCAACGAGCAGTACTTC. Translation gives CASQQGSNEQYF. This chain connects TRBV19 to TRBJ2-7; D might be TRBD1 (6 bases). Trimming shortened V by 8 bases and J by 5 bases, and 13 bases separated the two germline ends. The CDR3 totals 12 residues. From germline, CDR1 is LNHDA and CDR2 SQIVND (reference sequence).

The chain recombines TRBV29-1 with TRBJ1-1, with TRBD1 matching 8 bases. This CDR3 is 13 amino acids long. Losses at the gene ends were 6 bases for V and 3 bases for J; bases not matched to a gene: 6. CDR1 and CDR2 (germline): SQVTM, ANQGSEA. CDR3 loop: CSVRTGTHTEAFF. In nucleotides, the CDR3 is TGCAGCGTCCGGACAGGGACTCACACTGAAGCTTTCTTT.

The chain has TRBV28 and TRBJ2-1, with a weak D call TRBD2 (6 bases). The assigned J gene may be wrong: the sequence end matches TRBJ2-5 better. The CDR3 sequence is 13 residues long. CDR1 MDHEN and CDR2 SYDVKM come from the germline V gene. This CDR3 is CASSLGGNETQYF. The DNA of the CDR3 is TGTGCCAGCAGTTTAGGGGGGAACGAGACCCAGTACTTC.

This clonotype was picked up a small number of times. The J gene is TRBJ2-1, the V gene TRBV7-2; D gene uncertain. CDR3 length: 14 residues. Germline assignment: CDR1 SGHTA and CDR2 FQGNSA. V lost 5 bases and J lost 1, with 9 bases in between. CDR3: CASSPYPSYNEQFF. The CDR3 DNA reads TGTGCCAGCAGCCCGTACCCGTCCTACAATGAGCAGTTCTTC.

This clonotype was detected only a few times. The V gene is TRBV9, the J gene TRBJ1-2; 8 nucleotides agree with TRBD1. The CDR3 is made up of 15 amino acids. The germline V gene has CDR1 SGDLS and CDR2 YYNGEE. V was clipped by 3 bases and J by 4 bases; unmatched bases: 8. Here the CDR3 DNA reads TGTGCCAGCAGCGCCTCGGGGGACAGGAGCTATGGCTACACCTTC. This sequence encodes CASSASGDRSYGYTF.

This clonotype was detected a few times. An end of the junction does not agree with germline; a read error may underlie this. Here the CDR3 DNA reads TGTACCAGCAGCCCCGGGGGAGGCACAGATACGCAGTATTTT. This encodes CTSSPGGGTDTQYF. The rearrangement uses TRBV4-2 and TRBJ2-3; possible D gene TRBD2, 6 bases. Germline V gives CDR1 LGHNA, CDR2 YNFKEQ. This CDR3 spans 14 amino acids.

The chain is built from TRBV7-3 and TRBJ2-2; no clear D. Germline-derived CDR1 and CDR2 are SGHTA and FQGTGA. The CDR3 has 14 residues. V was trimmed by 10 bases and J by 2 bases, leaving 14 bases between them. The CDR3 DNA sequence: TGTGCCACCTCGCCTAACATAAACACCGGGGAGCTGTTTTTT. Its translation is CATSPNINTGELFF.